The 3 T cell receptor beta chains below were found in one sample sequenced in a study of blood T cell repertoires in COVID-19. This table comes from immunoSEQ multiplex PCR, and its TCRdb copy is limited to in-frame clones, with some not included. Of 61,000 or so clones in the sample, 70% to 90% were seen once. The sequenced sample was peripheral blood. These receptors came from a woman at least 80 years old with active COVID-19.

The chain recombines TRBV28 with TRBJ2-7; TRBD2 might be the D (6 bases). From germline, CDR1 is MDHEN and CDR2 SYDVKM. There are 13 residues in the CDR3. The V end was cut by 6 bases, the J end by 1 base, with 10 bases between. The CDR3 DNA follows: TGTGCCAGCAGACCCGGGAGTTCCTACGAGCAGTACTTC. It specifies CASRPGSSYEQYF.

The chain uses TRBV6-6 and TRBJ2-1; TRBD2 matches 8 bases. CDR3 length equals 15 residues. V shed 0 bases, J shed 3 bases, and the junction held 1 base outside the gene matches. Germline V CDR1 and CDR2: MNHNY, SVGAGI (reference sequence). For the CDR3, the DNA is TGTGCCAGCAGTTACTCTAGCGGGAACTACAATGAGCAGTTCTTC. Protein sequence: CASSYSSGNYNEQFF.

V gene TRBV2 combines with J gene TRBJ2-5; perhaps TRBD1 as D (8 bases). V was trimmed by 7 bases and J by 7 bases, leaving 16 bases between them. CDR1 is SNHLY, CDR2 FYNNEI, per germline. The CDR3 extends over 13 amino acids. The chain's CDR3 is CASTKTGEGTQYF. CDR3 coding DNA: TGTGCCAGCACTAAGACAGGGGAGGGGACCCAGTACTTC.